This T cell receptor beta chain originates from a study of T cell changes during pregnancy in multiple sclerosis. The repertoire was sequenced with immunoSEQ multiplex PCR; TCRdb's copy has only in-frame clones and lacks some. The sample holds tens of thousands of clones, approximately 92% seen once. This sample comprised CD4+ T cells from peripheral blood mononuclear cells, obtained in the third trimester of pregnancy. The source of this sequence is a female donor with multiple sclerosis, enrolled in a pregnancy study.

DNA of the CDR3: TGTGCCAGCAGTTTAGTGGCAGAAACGGGGGCCCAGCATTTT. Residues: CASSLVAETGAQHF. The chain joins TRBV27 to TRBJ1-5; a weak D match, TRBD1 (5 bases). This CDR3 comprises 14 residues. The germline V gene encodes CDR1 MNHEY and CDR2 SMNVEV (reference sequence). The V gene lost 2 bases and the J gene lost 11 bases, with 16 bases spanning the gap.